These T cell receptor beta chains were read from a single sample in a study of technical replicates of blood from a handful of donors. Here immunoSEQ multiplex PCR was the method, and the copy in TCRdb shows in-frame clones only, minus some. The sample holds tens of thousands of clones, roughly 94% seen once. The sample consisted of T cells isolated from PBMCs. Receptor source: a human donor in good health. The conserved cysteine and the conserved F or W are not part of the CDR3 here. Fields, in order: V gene, CDR3 protein.

v_call: TRBV28
cdr3_aa: ASSFYQDEQY

v_call: TRBV19
cdr3_aa: ASSLGTGGSTGELF

v_call: TRBV7-2
cdr3_aa: ASSPGERNTEAF

v_call: TRBV7-9
cdr3_aa: ASSLALAGQYEQY

v_call: TRBV20-1
cdr3_aa: SAGFTDEQF

v_call: TRBV11-3
cdr3_aa: ASSLYGDATNEKLF

v_call: TRBV5-1
cdr3_aa: ASSLVTSGSLTDTQY

v_call: TRBV25-1
cdr3_aa: ASSPGQGQETQY

v_call: TRBV7-2
cdr3_aa: ASSLRGIWQPQH

v_call: TRBV29-1
cdr3_aa: SAGDRLTDTQY

v_call: TRBV7-8
cdr3_aa: ASGISGLSNQPQH

v_call: TRBV7-9
cdr3_aa: ASSLDTGRAF

v_call: TRBV5-1
cdr3_aa: ASSLRGAEETQY

v_call: TRBV7-2
cdr3_aa: ASSSLSGVREQF

v_call: TRBV5-6
cdr3_aa: ASSWRQSYEQY

v_call: TRBV11-3
cdr3_aa: ASSPRTAVYEQY

v_call: TRBV19
cdr3_aa: ASSTGGSSNQPQH

v_call: TRBV7-3
cdr3_aa: ASSFVWEGGQETQY

v_call: TRBV7-6
cdr3_aa: ASSLNTEAF

v_call: TRBV14
cdr3_aa: ASSQEPSGSGEQY

v_call: TRBV11-2
cdr3_aa: ASSPRRTVNYPFYGYT

v_call: TRBV6-5
cdr3_aa: ASSTRGTAYEQY

v_call: TRBV6-5
cdr3_aa: ASSYGTIGDTQY

v_call: TRBV7-3
cdr3_aa: ASSLTRTENTEAF

v_call: TRBV30
cdr3_aa: AWGTGGSVETQY

v_call: TRBV4-3
cdr3_aa: ASSQGAKSSYEQY

v_call: TRBV18
cdr3_aa: ASSPTGNYGYT

v_call: TRBV6-6
cdr3_aa: ASSYSRVASGWEQY

v_call: TRBV9
cdr3_aa: ASAVSGGLATMGQF

v_call: TRBV7-9
cdr3_aa: ASSSDREGRQGQPQH

v_call: TRBV5-4
cdr3_aa: ASSASGSYNEQF

v_call: TRBV4-3
cdr3_aa: ASSQEPSEWDTQY

v_call: TRBV7-9
cdr3_aa: ASSLADYGYT

v_call: TRBV27
cdr3_aa: ASATGNQPQH

v_call: TRBV4-1
cdr3_aa: ASSQALAGVYEQY

v_call: TRBV5-4
cdr3_aa: ASSSGELEQY

v_call: TRBV28
cdr3_aa: ASSLSSGLGNEQF

v_call: TRBV11-2
cdr3_aa: ASSLEHGGQPQH

v_call: TRBV5-4
cdr3_aa: ASSSGTSDEQY

v_call: TRBV11-1
cdr3_aa: ASSLEAANTEAF

v_call: TRBV19
cdr3_aa: ASSQNQPQH

v_call: TRBV28
cdr3_aa: ASSLGQGYEQY

v_call: TRBV21-1
cdr3_aa: ASSRGRAF

v_call: TRBV30
cdr3_aa: AWGQGHEQF

v_call: TRBV28
cdr3_aa: ASRGTVSYEQY

v_call: TRBV7-3
cdr3_aa: ASSVHGGRGNTEAF

v_call: TRBV5-4
cdr3_aa: ASSWTGTSGNEQF

v_call: TRBV4-2
cdr3_aa: ASSQDNSGAYNEQF

v_call: TRBV29-1
cdr3_aa: SVEGGQGRTEAF

v_call: TRBV9
cdr3_aa: ASSVLDRGNYEQY

v_call: TRBV12-5
cdr3_aa: ASGLVTGGEIYGYT

v_call: TRBV7-8
cdr3_aa: ASSSTRQVVEAF

v_call: TRBV6-6
cdr3_aa: ASSSGTGGTDTQY

v_call: TRBV27
cdr3_aa: ASSRLAGDPDTQY

v_call: TRBV5-1
cdr3_aa: ASSLTGPPNSNQPQH

v_call: TRBV9
cdr3_aa: ASSVGGRDNEQF

v_call: TRBV2
cdr3_aa: ASSELGARWETQY

v_call: TRBV29-1
cdr3_aa: SVAGRAYNEQF